These T cell receptor beta chains were read from a single sample in a study of PD-L1 blockade in urothelial cancer. The data were produced by immunoSEQ multiplex PCR, yet TCRdb's version contains in-frame clones alone and is incomplete. The sample carries some 60,000 clones, just over 85% recorded once. Sample: PBMCs, taken around atezolizumab (anti-PD-L1) treatment. These receptors all come from a man aged 50 to 60 with urothelial cancer. CDR3s include the opening cysteine and the closing phenylalanine or tryptophan. A D gene is named only where the DNA matches it firmly. Clone size, where shown, is once, few, many, or a class for clones that have expanded.

j_gene | d_gene | v_gene | abundance | CDR3aa | CDR3nt
TRBJ2-1 | TRBD2 | TRBV19 | . | CASSLTSGSSEQFF | TGTGCCAGTAGTTTGACTAGCGGGAGTAGTGAGCAGTTCTTC
TRBJ2-7 | . | TRBV30 | . | CAWPGTGRNEQYF | TGTGCCTGGCCCGGAACAGGGCGCAACGAGCAGTACTTC
TRBJ2-3 | . | TRBV30 | . | CAWSASGLSTDTQYF | TGTGCCTGGAGTGCCAGTGGCCTTAGCACAGATACGCAGTATTTT
TRBJ1-5 | . | TRBV10-3 | . | CAISERGYGNQPQHF | TGTGCCATCAGTGAGCGAGGGTATGGCAATCAGCCCCAGCATTTT
TRBJ2-5 | . | TRBV5-1 | . | CASKGNAAGETQYF | TGCGCCAGCAAAGGCAACGCCGCCGGGGAGACCCAGTACTTC
TRBJ2-3 | TRBD1 | TRBV30 | . | CAWRGQGFCTPGPDTQYF | TGTGCCTGGAGAGGACAGGGGTTTTGTACGCCGGGGCCAGATACGCAGTATTTT
TRBJ2-7 | . | TRBV18 | . | CASSPLGAYYEQYF | TGTGCCAGCTCACCTTTGGGGGCCTACTACGAGCAGTACTTC
TRBJ1-2 | TRBD1 | TRBV6-5 | . | CASSMPGQNYGYTF | TGTGCCAGCAGTATGCCGGGACAGAACTATGGCTACACCTTC
TRBJ2-3 | . | TRBV5-4 | . | CASSIAGWGTDTQYF | TGTGCCAGCAGCATTGCGGGGTGGGGCACAGATACGCAGTATTTT
TRBJ2-3 | . | TRBV28 | once | CASTRGIYSNTQYF | TGTGCCAGCACCCGGGGGATCTACTCCAATACGCAGTATTTT
TRBJ2-3 | TRBD2 | TRBV7-2 | . | CASSLATSGLTDTQYF | TGTGCCAGCAGCTTAGCAACTAGCGGGCTCACAGATACGCAGTATTTT
TRBJ2-7 | . | TRBV28 | . | CASSTVYYEQYF | TGTGCCAGCAGTACGGTATACTACGAGCAGTACTTC
TRBJ2-1 | TRBD1 | TRBV25-1 | . | CASSEPRTGISHNEQFF | TGTGCCAGCAGTGAACCCCGGACAGGGATTTCCCACAATGAGCAGTTCTTC
TRBJ2-3 | . | TRBV7-9 | . | CASSSDSVRTQYF | TGTGCCAGCAGCTCTGACAGCGTTCGTACGCAGTATTTT
TRBJ2-1 | . | TRBV15 | . | CATSIGVSYNEQFF | TGTGCCACCAGCATAGGGGTTTCCTACAATGAGCAGTTCTTC
TRBJ2-5 | TRBD2 | TRBV5-4 | . | CASSLASGRLEETQYF | TGTGCCAGCAGCTTGGCTAGCGGGAGGCTTGAAGAGACCCAGTACTTC
TRBJ2-2 | TRBD1 | TRBV30 | . | CAWRGTGNIAGELFF | TGTGCCTGGAGGGGGACAGGGAATATAGCCGGGGAGCTGTTTTTT
TRBJ1-4 | TRBD1 | TRBV18 | . | CASSSGTGGTNEKLFF | TGTGCCAGCTCATCCGGGACAGGGGGCACTAATGAAAAACTGTTTTTT
TRBJ1-1 | . | TRBV2 | . | CASRTEQIMNTEAFF | TGTGCCAGCAGGACAGAACAAATTATGAACACTGAAGCTTTCTTT
TRBJ2-6 | TRBD1 | TRBV11-2 | medium-sized | CASSKQGMTAGANVLTF | TGTGCCAGCAGCAAACAGGGGATGACGGCCGGGGCCAACGTCCTGACTTTC
TRBJ1-3 | . | TRBV6-6 | . | CASRDRRSSGNTIYF | TGTGCCAGCAGAGACAGGAGGAGCTCTGGAAACACCATATATTTT
TRBJ2-7 | . | TRBV6-1 | . | CASSVVRTAYEQYF | TGTGCCAGCAGTGTCGTTAGGACAGCCTACGAGCAGTACTTC
TRBJ2-2 | . | TRBV2 | . | CASSQRLANTGELFF | TGTGCCAGCAGTCAACGACTAGCGAACACCGGGGAGCTGTTTTTT
TRBJ2-7 | TRBD1 | TRBV6-6 | . | CASSARTGGSYEQYF | TGTGCCAGCAGTGCCAGGACAGGAGGATCCTACGAGCAGTACTTC
TRBJ1-1 | TRBD1 | TRBV28 | . | CASSRDRVTEAFF | TGTGCCAGCAGTCGGGACAGGGTCACTGAAGCTTTCTTT
TRBJ2-2 | . | TRBV9 | once | CASSEGSWGGNTGELFF | TGTGCCAGCAGCGAGGGCTCATGGGGCGGGAACACCGGGGAGCTGTTTTTT
TRBJ1-1 | TRBD1 | TRBV19 | . | CASSITSTGLNTEAFF | TGTGCCAGTAGTATTACTTCGACAGGGCTGAACACTGAAGCTTTCTTT
TRBJ2-1 | . | TRBV11-1 | . | CASSPNREGEQFF | TGTGCCAGCAGCCCAAACAGGGAGGGTGAGCAGTTCTTC
TRBJ1-2 | . | TRBV5-1 | . | CASSLDRRYGYTF | TGCGCCAGCAGCTTGGACAGGCGCTATGGCTACACCTTC
TRBJ1-1 | . | TRBV2 | . | CASSEGLNTEAFF | TGTGCCAGCAGTGAAGGGCTGAACACTGAAGCTTTCTTT
TRBJ1-6 | TRBD1 | TRBV5-1 | . | CASRGQGNSPLHF | TGCGCCAGCAGGGGACAGGGAAATTCACCCCTCCACTTT